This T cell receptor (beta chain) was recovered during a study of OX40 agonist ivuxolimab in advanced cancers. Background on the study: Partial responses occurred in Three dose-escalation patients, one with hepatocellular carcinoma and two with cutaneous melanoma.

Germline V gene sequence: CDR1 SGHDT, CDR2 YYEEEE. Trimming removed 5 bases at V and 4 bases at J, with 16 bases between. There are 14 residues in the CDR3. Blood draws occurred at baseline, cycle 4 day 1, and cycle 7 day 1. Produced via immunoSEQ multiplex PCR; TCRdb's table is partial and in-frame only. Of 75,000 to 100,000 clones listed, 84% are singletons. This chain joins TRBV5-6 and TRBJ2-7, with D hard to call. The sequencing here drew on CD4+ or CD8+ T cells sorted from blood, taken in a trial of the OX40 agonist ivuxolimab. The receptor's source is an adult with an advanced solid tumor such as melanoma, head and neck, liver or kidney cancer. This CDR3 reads CASSQPGILYEQYV. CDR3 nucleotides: TGTGCCAGCAGTCAACCGGGCATCTTATACGAGCAGTACGTC.